The clone carrying this T cell receptor (beta chain) was seen many times. Its specificity is not known. Unique molecular identifiers were incorporated into the prepared TCRbeta library. Via MiXCR, TCRdb re-called the PCR reads, giving one row per CDR3 protein. Of 450,000 to 600,000 distinct CDR3 sequences listed, approximately 10% were seen once; the top ten hold roughly 2%. In germline, CDR1 is SGDLS, CDR2 YYNGEE. The CDR3 spans 16 residues. V was cut by 0 bases and J by 0 bases, with 9 bases left in between. The source of the sample is a study of T-cell reconstitution after alpha-beta-depleted transplantation in children. Notes on the study in general: Newly made T cells mostly supplied T-cell counts and diversity one year after transplant. From surviving recipient T cells and thymic progenitors came the high day-60 TCRbeta diversity observed in some patients. Several hundred expanded graft clones reportedly gave rise to the alpha-beta T cells present about two months after transplant.

This TCR was recovered from a child aged 2 to 10 with inherited bone marrow failure, due to receive a stem cell transplant. Source: PBMCs, taken before TCRalphabeta/CD19-depleted stem cell transplant. The V gene is TRBV9, the J gene TRBJ2-2, with D maybe TRBD1 (6 bases). The CDR3 DNA sequence: TGTGCCAGCAGCGTAGAAGGGGGATCGAACACCGGGGAGCTGTTTTTT. It translates to CASSVEGGSNTGELFF.